The sequence of this T cell receptor beta chain was determined in a study of blood T cell repertoires in COVID-19. For the study at large: The United States, Italy and Spain provided the acute and convalescent COVID-19 samples. The analysed material was cDNA or gDNA that came from T cells, B-cell-depleted T cells, or PBMCs.

There are 17 residues in the CDR3. The V and J ends lost 9 bases and 8 bases, in that order; junction bases with no gene match: 21. CDR1 is MDHEN, CDR2 SYDVKM, per germline. Authors' analysis steps: Estimation of nucleated cell counts was performed using reference gene primer amplification. TCRdb keeps only in-frame clones here, not all; method: immunoSEQ multiplex PCR. Clone size and the V and J calls come from that table; the DNA yielded D and trimming. This table holds fewer than 150,000 clones, almost 85% found once. V usage is TRBV28 and J usage is TRBJ2-3; 9 bases fit TRBD2. The sample consisted of peripheral blood. The sequence was collected from a human donor in a cohort sampled during active COVID-19. The CDR3 DNA reads as TGTGCCAGTTACCATACCATGCTGGCGGGGGGGCCGGGTACGCAGTATTTT. As protein: CASYHTMLAGGPGTQYF. The variable domain in full, completed from reference TRBV28 and TRBJ2-3, reads DVKVTQSSRYLVKRTGEKVFLECVQDMDHENMFWYRQDPGLGLRLIYFSYDVKMKEKGDIPEGYSVSREKKERFSLILESASTNQTSMYLCASYHTMLAGGPGTQYFGPGTRLTVL.